A single sample is the source of the 22 T cell receptor beta chains below, sequenced in a study of cytomegalovirus exposure and HLA in healthy donors. TCRdb keeps only in-frame clones here, not all; method: immunoSEQ multiplex PCR. The sample includes roughly 300,000 clones, about nine tenths of them seen just once. Sequenced: PBMCs. The receptors come from a woman aged 18-29 years in good health and CMV-seronegative.

V gene TRBV5-1 combines with J gene TRBJ2-1, with D uncertain. The CDR3 has 14 amino acids. Per germline, CDR1 SGHRS and CDR2 YFSETQ. With 5 bases removed from V and 8 bases from J, the gap between germline ends came to 17 bases. CDR3 coding DNA: TGCGCCAGCAGTGTCCGCCCGGCTGGAGATGAGCAGTTCTTC. The encoded protein is CASSVRPAGDEQFF.

V gene TRBV5-1 combines with J gene TRBJ2-5, with TRBD2 matching 8 bases. This CDR3 contains 16 residues. The V gene's germline CDR1 is SGHRS and CDR2 YFSETQ. Unmatched junction bases numbered 9, after V lost 0 bases and J lost 5 bases. The CDR3 region has the DNA TGCGCCAGCAGCTTGGGACGCGGGAGGTTCGACGAGACCCAGTACTTC. This codes for CASSLGRGRFDETQYF.

The chain is built from TRBV29-1 and TRBJ2-1, with D perhaps matching TRBD2 (6 bases). CDR3 length equals 17 residues. Between the trimmed V and J ends, which lost 1 base and 3 bases, there was a span of 19 bases. Germline-derived CDR1 and CDR2 are SQVTM and ANQGSEA. CDR3 residues: CSVEGRARPLRYNEQFF. The CDR3 region has the DNA TGCAGCGTTGAAGGGAGGGCCAGGCCCCTCCGCTACAATGAGCAGTTCTTC.

This chain uses TRBV6-4 with TRBJ2-3; 9 bases map to TRBD2. J was trimmed by 1 base and V by 8 bases; bases with no gene match: 1. The CDR3 has 13 amino acids. CDR1 MRHNA and CDR2 SNTAGT come from the germline V gene. The DNA for the CDR3 is TGTGCCAGCCGACTAGCGGGCACAGATACGCAGTATTTT. Translating it yields CASRLAGTDTQYF.

Here the CDR3 reads CASSLGLGQGIPYEQYF. DNA for the CDR3: TGTGCCAGCAGCTTAGGTTTGGGACAGGGGATCCCCTACGAGCAGTACTTC. The genes are TRBV13 and TRBJ2-7; 10 positions match TRBD1. The trim removed 0 bases at V and 2 bases at J, leaving 7 bases unmatched. This CDR3 spans 17 amino acids. CDR1 PRHDT and CDR2 FYEKMQ come from the germline V gene (reference sequence). The full variable domain, rest sourced from reference TRBV13 and TRBJ2-7, is AAGVIQSPRHLIKEKRETATLKCYPIPRHDTVYWYQQGPGQDPQFLISFYEKMQSDKGSIPDRFSAQQFSDYHSELNMSSLELGDSALYFCASSLGLGQGIPYEQYFGPGTRLTVT.

The chain employs TRBV5-1 and TRBJ2-7, with 8 positions matching TRBD1. This CDR3 region has 15 residues. V trimming: 3 bases; J trimming: 6 bases; junction bases outside the gene matches: 11. CDR1 SGHRS and CDR2 YFSETQ come from the germline V gene. This CDR3 reads CASSYSTGVGGEQYF. The CDR3 DNA follows: TGCGCCAGCAGCTACTCGACAGGGGTGGGGGGCGAGCAGTACTTC.

J is TRBJ2-7 and V is TRBV4-2; the match to TRBD1 covers 7 bases. Germline assignment: CDR1 LGHNA and CDR2 YNFKEQ. With V trimmed by 0 bases and J by 2 bases, 4 bases remained unmatched. The CDR3 has 15 residues. The CDR3 DNA is TGTGCCAGCAGCCAAGATCGGCAGGGGGCCTACGAGCAGTACTTC. Its protein is CASSQDRQGAYEQYF.

The chain carries TRBV29-1 and TRBJ1-2; no clear D. Looked up from germline, CDR1 is SQVTM and CDR2 is ANQGSEA. V lost 3 bases to trimming and J lost 4 bases, with 12 bases between them. The CDR3 contains 13 residues. CDR3 protein: CSVDDGRGYGYTF. CDR3 DNA: TGCAGCGTTGATGATGGTCGCGGCTATGGCTACACCTTC.

Ten or more counts support this clone. The same CDR3 is also encoded by other DNA sequences in this sample. The V and J genes are TRBV7-9 and TRBJ2-5, with TRBD1 matching 12 bases. The CDR3 is 15 residues long. Trimming took 3 bases from V and 4 from J; bases not matched to a gene: 3. Germline CDR1 SEHNR, CDR2 FQNEAQ (reference sequence). The CDR3 DNA is TGTGCCAGCAGCTTTGGGGACAGGGGGCGAGAGACCCAGTACTTC. It translates to CASSFGDRGRETQYF.

The gene calls are TRBV19 and TRBJ2-1; 7 nucleotides agree with TRBD1. CDR1 is LNHDA and CDR2 is SQIVND in the germline V gene (reference sequence). CDR3 length equals 14 residues. V was pared by 5 bases and J by 4 bases, with 5 bases of the junction left unmatched. The CDR3 DNA follows: TGTGCCAGTAGTCCCGGGACAGTGTACAATGAGCAGTTCTTC. Translated: CASSPGTVYNEQFF. The whole variable domain, filled in from reference TRBV19 and TRBJ2-1, reads DGGITQSPKYLFRKEGQNVTLSCEQNLNHDAMYWYRQDPGQGLRLIYYSQIVNDFQKGDIAEGYSVSREKKESFPLTVTSAQKNPTAFYLCASSPGTVYNEQFFGPGTRLTVL.

V is TRBV4-3 and J is TRBJ2-2, with a tentative D call TRBD2 (5 bases). Germline V gene data show CDR1 as LGHNA and CDR2 as YSLEER. The CDR3 has 16 amino acids. V was pared by 0 bases and J by 3 bases, with 11 bases between. The DNA for the CDR3 is TGCGCCAGCAGCCAAGAAGCCGACTATTACACCGGGGAGCTGTTTTTT. Protein: CASSQEADYYTGELFF.

The chain is built from TRBV7-6 and TRBJ2-7, with TRBD2 as a possible D gene (5 bases). V lost 3 bases to trimming and J lost 5 bases, with 11 bases between them. CDR3 length: 13 amino acids. The germline V gene has CDR1 SGHVS and CDR2 FNYEAQ. The CDR3 spells CASSFAGADEQYF. CDR3 nucleotides: TGTGCCAGCAGCTTTGCGGGCGCGGACGAGCAGTACTTC.

The chain joins TRBV27 to TRBJ2-7; TRBD2 matches 7 bases. Germline V lookup: CDR1 MNHEY, CDR2 SMNVEV (reference sequence). The CDR3 spans 13 residues. With 4 bases clipped from V and 7 bases from J, the junction kept 7 bases outside the gene matches. The CDR3 region has the DNA TGTGCCAGCAGTTCTGCCAGGGAGGGAGAGCAGTACTTC. It translates to CASSSAREGEQYF.

The rearrangement links TRBV4-3 to TRBJ2-3, with a possible D match to TRBD1 (5 bases). Trimming shortened V by 1 base and J by 0 bases, and 8 bases separated the two germline ends. CDR1 and CDR2 (germline): LGHNA, YSLEER. The CDR3 has 15 residues. The CDR3: CASSQGQFSTDTQYF. In nucleotides, the CDR3 is TGCGCCAGCAGCCAAGGACAGTTTAGCACAGATACGCAGTATTTT.

V is TRBV27 and J is TRBJ2-7; a possible D gene is TRBD1 (6 bases). CDR1 MNHEY and CDR2 SMNVEV come from the germline V gene (reference sequence). V was clipped by 5 bases and J by 3 bases, with 14 bases between them. The CDR3 is made up of 14 amino acids. Here the CDR3 DNA reads TGTGCCAGCAGTGTCGACAGGTCTGTCTACGAGCAGTACTTC. Its translation is CASSVDRSVYEQYF.

The rearrangement joins TRBV9 to TRBJ1-5, with D hard to call. CDR3 length: 14 amino acids. Trimming took 2 bases from V and 3 from J, leaving 9 bases between them. Germline V lookup: CDR1 SGDLS, CDR2 YYNGEE. DNA of the CDR3: TGTGCCAGCAGCGTTACAGACGACAATCAGCCCCAGCATTTT. As protein: CASSVTDDNQPQHF. The full variable domain, with the rest looked up from reference TRBV9 and TRBJ1-5, is DSGVTQTPKHLITATGQRVTLRCSPRSGDLSVYWYQQSLDQGLQFLIQYYNGEERAKGNILERFSAQQFPDLHSELNLSSLELGDSALYFCASSVTDDNQPQHFGDGTRLSIL.

This chain joins TRBV7-9 and TRBJ2-5; tentatively, D is TRBD1 (6 bases). Trimming took 2 bases from V and 2 from J, leaving 15 bases between them. CDR3 size: 16 residues. Germline V gene data show CDR1 as SEHNR and CDR2 as FQNEAQ (reference sequence). CDR3 nucleotide sequence: TGTGCCAGCAGCTTAAGCAGGACAGAGTTTCAAGAGACCCAGTACTTC. Its protein product is CASSLSRTEFQETQYF.

The rearrangement links TRBV4-3 to TRBJ2-5; 9 positions match TRBD1. Germline V CDR1 and CDR2: LGHNA, YSLEER. This CDR3 comprises 15 residues. V was clipped by 1 base and J by 2 bases; unmatched bases: 2. This chain's CDR3 is CASSQGTGEQETQYF. The CDR3 coding sequence is TGCGCCAGCAGCCAAGGGACAGGGGAACAAGAGACCCAGTACTTC.

The chain carries TRBV4-3 and TRBJ1-3, with D possibly being TRBD1 (6 bases). V dropped 3 bases and J dropped 8 bases, with 17 bases sitting between them. Looked up from germline, CDR1 is LGHNA and CDR2 is YSLEER. The CDR3 is 15 amino acids. In DNA form, the CDR3 reads TGCGCCAGCAGCCACGGACAGTTCGCGTCGGACACCATATATTTT. Translated, it gives CASSHGQFASDTIYF.

The chain has TRBV6-5 and TRBJ1-2; TRBD1 matches at 8 bases. This CDR3 is built from 14 residues. Trimming took 5 bases from V and 7 from J; bases not matched to a gene: 9. Germline V gene lookup returns CDR1 MNHEY and CDR2 SVGAGI. The CDR3 DNA sequence: TGTGCCAGCAGTCCCGAACAGGGGGGACGTGGCTACACCTTC. Its translation: CASSPEQGGRGYTF.

This chain joins TRBV4-2 and TRBJ2-1; D remains unclear. CDR3 length: 14 residues. Trimming shortened V by 2 bases and J by 12 bases, and 17 bases separated the two germline ends. Per the germline V gene, CDR1 is LGHNA and CDR2 is YNFKEQ. The CDR3 nucleotides read TGTGCCAGCAGCCAAATCTTATCGGGTCATGGGCAGTTCTTC. Its translation: CASSQILSGHGQFF.

The rearrangement uses TRBV4-1 and TRBJ2-7, with TRBD2 matching over 10 bases. Trimming removed 4 bases from V and 2 bases from J; junction bases left unmatched: 5. CDR3 length equals 15 residues. CDR1 is MGHRA and CDR2 is YSYEKL in the germline V gene. The CDR3 sequence: CASSRILAGAYEQYF. DNA for the CDR3: TGCGCCAGCAGCCGAATCCTAGCGGGAGCCTACGAGCAGTACTTC.